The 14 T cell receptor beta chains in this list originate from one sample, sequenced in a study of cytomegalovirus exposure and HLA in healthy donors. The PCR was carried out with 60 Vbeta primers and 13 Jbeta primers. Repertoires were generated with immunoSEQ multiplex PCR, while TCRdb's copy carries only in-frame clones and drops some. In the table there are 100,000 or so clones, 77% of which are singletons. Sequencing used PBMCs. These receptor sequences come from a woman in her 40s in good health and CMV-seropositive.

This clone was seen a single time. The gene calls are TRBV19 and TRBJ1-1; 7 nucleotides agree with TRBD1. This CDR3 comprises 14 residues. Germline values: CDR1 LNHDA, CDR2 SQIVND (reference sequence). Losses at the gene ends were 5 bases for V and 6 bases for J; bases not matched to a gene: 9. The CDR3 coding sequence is TGTGCCAGTAGTGCAGACCGGGACAGCCCTGAAGCTTTCTTT. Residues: CASSADRDSPEAFF.

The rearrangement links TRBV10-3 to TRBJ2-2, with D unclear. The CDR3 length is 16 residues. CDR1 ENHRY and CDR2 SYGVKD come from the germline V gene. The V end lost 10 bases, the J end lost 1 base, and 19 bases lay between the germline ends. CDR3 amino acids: CATALSRTVNTGELFF. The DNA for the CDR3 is TGTGCCACAGCGCTTAGTCGTACCGTGAACACCGGGGAGCTGTTTTTT.

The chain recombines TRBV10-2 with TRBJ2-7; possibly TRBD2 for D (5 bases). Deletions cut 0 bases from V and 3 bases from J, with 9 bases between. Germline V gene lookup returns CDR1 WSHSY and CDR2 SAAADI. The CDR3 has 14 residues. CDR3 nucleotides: TGCGCCAGCAGTGAGTCGGGCACTAGCTACGAGCAGTACTTC. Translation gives CASSESGTSYEQYF.

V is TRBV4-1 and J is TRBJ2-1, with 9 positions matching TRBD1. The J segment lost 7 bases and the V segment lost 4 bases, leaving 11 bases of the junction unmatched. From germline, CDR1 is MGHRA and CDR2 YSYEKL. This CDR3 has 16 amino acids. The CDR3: CASSRNPGTGNNEQFF. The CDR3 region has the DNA TGCGCCAGCAGCCGTAATCCGGGGACAGGGAATAATGAGCAGTTCTTC.

CDR3 in amino acids: CASRRDREETQYF. CDR3 nucleotides: TGTGCCAGCAGGAGGGACAGGGAAGAGACCCAGTACTTC. The rearrangement joins TRBV2 to TRBJ2-5; 9 positions agree with TRBD1. The germline gives CDR1 SNHLY, CDR2 FYNNEI. CDR3 size: 13 residues. With V trimmed by 6 bases and J by 3 bases, 2 bases remained unmatched.

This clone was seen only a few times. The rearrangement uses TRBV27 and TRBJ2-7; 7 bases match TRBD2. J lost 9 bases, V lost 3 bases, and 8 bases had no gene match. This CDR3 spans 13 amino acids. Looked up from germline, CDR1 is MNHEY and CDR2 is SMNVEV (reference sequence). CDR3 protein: CASSLKGGLRQYF. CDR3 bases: TGTGCCAGCAGTTTGAAGGGAGGGTTGAGGCAGTACTTC.

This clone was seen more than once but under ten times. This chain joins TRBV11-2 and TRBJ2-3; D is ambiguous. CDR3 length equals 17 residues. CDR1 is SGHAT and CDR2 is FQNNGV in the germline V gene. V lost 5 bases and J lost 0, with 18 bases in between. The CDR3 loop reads CASSPTAFLDSTDTQYF. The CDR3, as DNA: TGTGCCAGCAGCCCTACCGCCTTCTTAGATAGCACAGATACGCAGTATTTT.

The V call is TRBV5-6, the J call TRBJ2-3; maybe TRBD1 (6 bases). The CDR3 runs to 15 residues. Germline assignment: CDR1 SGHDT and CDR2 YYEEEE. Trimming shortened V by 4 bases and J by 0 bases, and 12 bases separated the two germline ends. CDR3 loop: CASSVQGRSTDTQYF. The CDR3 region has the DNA TGTGCCAGCAGCGTACAGGGTAGGAGCACAGATACGCAGTATTTT.

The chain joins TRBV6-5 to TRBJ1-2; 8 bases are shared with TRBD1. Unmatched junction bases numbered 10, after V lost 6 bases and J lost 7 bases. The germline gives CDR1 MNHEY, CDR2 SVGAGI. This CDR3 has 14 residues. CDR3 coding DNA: TGTGCCAGCAGCATTGGACAGGGAGGTTTTGGCTACACCTTC. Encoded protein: CASSIGQGGFGYTF.

The CDR3 sequence is CASSSVWTPASYEQYF. Written as DNA, the CDR3 is TGTGCCAGCAGCTCCGTGTGGACACCAGCCTCCTACGAGCAGTACTTC. V gene TRBV11-3 combines with J gene TRBJ2-5; perhaps TRBD1 as D (5 bases). The last part of the DNA fits TRBJ2-7 better; the J call may be wrong. This CDR3 comprises 16 residues. The germline V gene has CDR1 SGHNT and CDR2 YENEEA.

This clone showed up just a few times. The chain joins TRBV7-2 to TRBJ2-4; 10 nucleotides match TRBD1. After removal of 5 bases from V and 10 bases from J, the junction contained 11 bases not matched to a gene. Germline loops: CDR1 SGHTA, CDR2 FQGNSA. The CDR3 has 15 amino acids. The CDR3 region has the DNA TGTGCCAGCAGCGCCGGGACAGGGGTGAGTGGGATTCAGTACTTC. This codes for CASSAGTGVSGIQYF.

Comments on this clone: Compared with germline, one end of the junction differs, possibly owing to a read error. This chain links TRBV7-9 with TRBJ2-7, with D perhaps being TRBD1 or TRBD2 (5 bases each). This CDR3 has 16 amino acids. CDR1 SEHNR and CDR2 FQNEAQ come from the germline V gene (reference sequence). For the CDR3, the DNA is TGTTCCAGCAGCTTAGGGGTCGGGAAGGGCTCCTACGAGCAGTACTTC. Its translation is CSSSLGVGKGSYEQYF.

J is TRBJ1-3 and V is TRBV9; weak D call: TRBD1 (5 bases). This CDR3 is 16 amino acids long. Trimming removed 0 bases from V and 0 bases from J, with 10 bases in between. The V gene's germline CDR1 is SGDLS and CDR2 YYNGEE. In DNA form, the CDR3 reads TGTGCCAGCAGCGTAGAGGGGCTCGTCTCTGGAAACACCATATATTTT. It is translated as CASSVEGLVSGNTIYF.

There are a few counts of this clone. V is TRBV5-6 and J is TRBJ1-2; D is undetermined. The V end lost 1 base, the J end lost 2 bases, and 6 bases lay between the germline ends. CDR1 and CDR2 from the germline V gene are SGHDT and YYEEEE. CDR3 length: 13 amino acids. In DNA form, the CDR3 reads TGTGCCAGCAGCTTGCCCGAGAACTATGGCTACACCTTC. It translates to CASSLPENYGYTF.